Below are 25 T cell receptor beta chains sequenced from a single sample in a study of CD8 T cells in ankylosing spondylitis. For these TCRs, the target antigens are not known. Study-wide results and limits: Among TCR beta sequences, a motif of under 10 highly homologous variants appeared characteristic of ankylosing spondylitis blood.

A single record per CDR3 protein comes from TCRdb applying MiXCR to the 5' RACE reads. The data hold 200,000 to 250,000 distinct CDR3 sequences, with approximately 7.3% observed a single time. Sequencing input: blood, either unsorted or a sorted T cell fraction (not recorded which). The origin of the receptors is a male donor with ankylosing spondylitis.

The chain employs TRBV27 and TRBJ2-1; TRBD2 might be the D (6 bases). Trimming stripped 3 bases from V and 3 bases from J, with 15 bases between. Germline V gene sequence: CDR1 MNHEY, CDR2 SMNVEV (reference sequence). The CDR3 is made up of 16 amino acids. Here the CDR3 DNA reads TGTGCCAGCAGTTTCGGATCGGGAGTTAGCTACAATGAGCAGTTCTTC. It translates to CASSFGSGVSYNEQFF.

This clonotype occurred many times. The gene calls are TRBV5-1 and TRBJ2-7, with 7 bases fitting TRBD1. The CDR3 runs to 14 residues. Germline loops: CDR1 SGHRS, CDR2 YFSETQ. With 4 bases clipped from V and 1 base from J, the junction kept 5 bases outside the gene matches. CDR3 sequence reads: CASSEDRRSYEQYF. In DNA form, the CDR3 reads TGCGCCAGCAGCGAGGACAGGAGGTCCTACGAGCAGTACTTC. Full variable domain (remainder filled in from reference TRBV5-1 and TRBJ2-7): KAGVTQTPRYLIKTRGQQVTLSCSPISGHRSVSWYQQTPGQGLQFLFEYFSETQRNKGNFPGRFSGRQFSNSRSEMNVSTLELGDSALYLCASSEDRRSYEQYFGPGTRLTVT.

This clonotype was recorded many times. CDR3 sequence (DNA): TGTGCCAGCAGCTCGCATAACCCCGGGACAGGGGAGTTCGGTGGATTCGAGCAGTACTTC. Its translation is CASSSHNPGTGEFGGFEQYF. The chain recombines TRBV11-1 with TRBJ2-7, with TRBD1 identical over 10 bases. The germline V gene has CDR1 SGHAT and CDR2 FQDESV (reference sequence). The junction had 24 bases not matched to a gene; V was cut back by 4 bases and J by 6 bases. The CDR3 is made up of 20 amino acids.

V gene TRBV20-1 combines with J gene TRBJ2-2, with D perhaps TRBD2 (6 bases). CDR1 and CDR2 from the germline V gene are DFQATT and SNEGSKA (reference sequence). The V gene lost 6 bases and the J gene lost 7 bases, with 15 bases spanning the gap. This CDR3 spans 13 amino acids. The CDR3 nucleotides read TGCAGTGCCCGGGGGAGTGGGCACGGGGAGCTGTTTTTT. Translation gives CSARGSGHGELFF.

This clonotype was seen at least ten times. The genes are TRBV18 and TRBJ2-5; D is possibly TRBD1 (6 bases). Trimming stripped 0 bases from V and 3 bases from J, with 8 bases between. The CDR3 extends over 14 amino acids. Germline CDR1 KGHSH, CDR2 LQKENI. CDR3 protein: CASSPPGGKETQYF. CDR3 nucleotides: TGTGCCAGCTCACCACCAGGGGGAAAAGAGACCCAGTACTTC.

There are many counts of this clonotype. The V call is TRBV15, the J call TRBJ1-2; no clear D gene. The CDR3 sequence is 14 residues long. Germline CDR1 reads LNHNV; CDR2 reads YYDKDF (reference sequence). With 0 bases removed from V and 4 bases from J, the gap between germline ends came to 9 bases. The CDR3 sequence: CATSRDRVAYGYTF. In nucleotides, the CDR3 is TGTGCCACCAGCAGAGATAGGGTAGCCTATGGCTACACCTTC.

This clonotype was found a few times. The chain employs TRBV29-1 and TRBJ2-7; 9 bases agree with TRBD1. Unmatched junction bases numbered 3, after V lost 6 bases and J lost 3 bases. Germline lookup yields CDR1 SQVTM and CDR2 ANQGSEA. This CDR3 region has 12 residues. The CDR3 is CSVTGGYYEQYF. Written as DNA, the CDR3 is TGCAGCGTGACAGGGGGGTACTACGAGCAGTACTTC.

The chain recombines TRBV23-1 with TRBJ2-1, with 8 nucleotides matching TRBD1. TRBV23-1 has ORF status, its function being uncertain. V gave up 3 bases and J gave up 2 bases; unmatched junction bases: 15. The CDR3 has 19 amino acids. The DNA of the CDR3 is TGCGCCAGCAGTCACCCCGATGTGGACAGGGAGCAGACCTACAATGAGCAGTTCTTC. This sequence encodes CASSHPDVDREQTYNEQFF.

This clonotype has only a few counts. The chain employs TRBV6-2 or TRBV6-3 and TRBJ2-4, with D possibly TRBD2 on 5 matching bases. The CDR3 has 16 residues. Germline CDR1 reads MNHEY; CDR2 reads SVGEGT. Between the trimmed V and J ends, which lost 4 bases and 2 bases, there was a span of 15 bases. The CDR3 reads CASSSADGGPKNIQYF. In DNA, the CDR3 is TGTGCCAGCAGTTCCGCGGACGGCGGGCCCAAAAACATTCAGTACTTC.

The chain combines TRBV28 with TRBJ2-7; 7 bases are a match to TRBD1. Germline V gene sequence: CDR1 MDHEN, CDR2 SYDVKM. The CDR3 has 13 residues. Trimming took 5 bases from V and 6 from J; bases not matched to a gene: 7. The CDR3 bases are TGTGCCAGCAGTACCGGGACAGCCTCCGAGCAGTACTTC. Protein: CASSTGTASEQYF.

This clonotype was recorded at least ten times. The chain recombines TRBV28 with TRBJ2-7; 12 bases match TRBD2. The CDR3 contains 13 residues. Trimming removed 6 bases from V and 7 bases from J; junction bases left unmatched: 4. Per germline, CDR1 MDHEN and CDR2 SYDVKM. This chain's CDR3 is CASRLAGGEEQYF. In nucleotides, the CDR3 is TGTGCCAGCAGACTAGCGGGAGGCGAGGAGCAGTACTTC.

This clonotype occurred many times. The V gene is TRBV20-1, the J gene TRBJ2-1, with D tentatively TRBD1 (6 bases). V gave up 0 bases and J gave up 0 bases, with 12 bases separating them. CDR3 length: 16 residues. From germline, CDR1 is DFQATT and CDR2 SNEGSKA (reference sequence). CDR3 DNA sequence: TGCAGTGCTAGAGATGAGGACAGTACCTCCTACAATGAGCAGTTCTTC. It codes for CSARDEDSTSYNEQFF.

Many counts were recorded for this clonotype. DNA for the CDR3: TGCGCCAGCAGCACAACGCGGGACCGGGTTATCACAGATACGCAGTATTTT. It translates to CASSTTRDRVITDTQYF. This chain joins TRBV5-1 and TRBJ2-3, with D perhaps TRBD2 (6 bases). V was clipped by 4 bases and J by 2 bases, with 20 bases between them. From germline, CDR1 is SGHRS and CDR2 YFSETQ. The CDR3 contains 17 residues.

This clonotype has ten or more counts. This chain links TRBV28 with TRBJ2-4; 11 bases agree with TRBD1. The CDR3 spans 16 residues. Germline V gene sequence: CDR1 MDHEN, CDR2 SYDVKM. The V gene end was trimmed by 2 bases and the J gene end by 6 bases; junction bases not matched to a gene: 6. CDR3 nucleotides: TGTGCCAGCAGTTTACCTGGGACAGGGGGGATAAACATTCAGTACTTC. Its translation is CASSLPGTGGINIQYF.

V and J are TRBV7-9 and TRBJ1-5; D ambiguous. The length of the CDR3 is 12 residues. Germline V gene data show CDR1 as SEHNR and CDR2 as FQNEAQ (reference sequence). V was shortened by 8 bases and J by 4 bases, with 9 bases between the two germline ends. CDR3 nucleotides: TGTGCCAGCGCGGCGGGTAATCAGCCCCAGCATTTT. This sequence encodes CASAAGNQPQHF.

Written as DNA, the CDR3 is TGTGCCAGCAGTTACGGGACAGGGGATGCAGGGGAGCTGTTTTTT. Residues: CASSYGTGDAGELFF. The chain joins TRBV6-5 to TRBJ2-2; 10 nucleotides line up with TRBD1. The CDR3 runs to 15 residues. Germline CDR1 and CDR2: MNHEY and SVGAGI. J was trimmed by 8 bases and V by 2 bases; bases with no gene match: 5.

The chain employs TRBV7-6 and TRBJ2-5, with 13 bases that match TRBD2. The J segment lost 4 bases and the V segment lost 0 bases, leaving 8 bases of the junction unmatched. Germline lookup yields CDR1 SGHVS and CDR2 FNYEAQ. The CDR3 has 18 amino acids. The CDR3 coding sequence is TGTGCCAGCAGCTTAGCGGAACTAGCGGGAGGGCCAGGAGAGACCCAGTACTTC. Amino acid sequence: CASSLAELAGGPGETQYF.

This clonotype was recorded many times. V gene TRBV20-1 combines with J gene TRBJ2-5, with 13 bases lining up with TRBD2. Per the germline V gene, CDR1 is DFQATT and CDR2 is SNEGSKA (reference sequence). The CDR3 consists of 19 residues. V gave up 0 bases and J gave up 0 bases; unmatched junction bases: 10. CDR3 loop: CSARDEIGLAGVYQETQYF. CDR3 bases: TGCAGTGCTAGAGATGAAATCGGACTAGCGGGAGTATACCAAGAGACCCAGTACTTC.

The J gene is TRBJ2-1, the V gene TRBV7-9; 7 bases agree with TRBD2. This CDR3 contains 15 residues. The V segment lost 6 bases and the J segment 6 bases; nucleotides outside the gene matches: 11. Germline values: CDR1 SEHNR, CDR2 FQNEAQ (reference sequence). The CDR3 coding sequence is TGTGCCAGCAGGGATGGACTAGTGGAACGCAATGAGCAGTTCTTC. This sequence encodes CASRDGLVERNEQFF.

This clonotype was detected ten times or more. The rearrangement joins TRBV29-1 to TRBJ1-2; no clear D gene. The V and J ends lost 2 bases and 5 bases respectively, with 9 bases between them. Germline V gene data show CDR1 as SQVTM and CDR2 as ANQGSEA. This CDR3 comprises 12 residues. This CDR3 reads CSVESDPYGYTF. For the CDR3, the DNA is TGCAGCGTTGAATCGGACCCTTATGGCTACACCTTC. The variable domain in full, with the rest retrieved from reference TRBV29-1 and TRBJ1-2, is SAVISQKPSRDICQRGTSLTIQCQVDSQVTMMFWYRQQPGQSLTLIATANQGSEATYESGFVIDKFPISRPNLTFSTLTVSNMSPEDSSIYLCSVESDPYGYTFGSGTRLTVV.

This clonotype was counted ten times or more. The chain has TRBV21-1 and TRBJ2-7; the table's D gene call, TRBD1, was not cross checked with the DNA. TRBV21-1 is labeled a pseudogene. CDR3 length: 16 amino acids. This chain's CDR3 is CASSKIRQGASPEQYF. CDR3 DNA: TGTGCCAGCAGCAAAATTCGGCAGGGGGCTTCTCCCGAGCAGTACTTC.

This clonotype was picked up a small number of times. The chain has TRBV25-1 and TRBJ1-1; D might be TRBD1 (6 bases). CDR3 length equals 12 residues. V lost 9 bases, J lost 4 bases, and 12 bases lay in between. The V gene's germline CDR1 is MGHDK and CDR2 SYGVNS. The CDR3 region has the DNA TGTGCCAGTCCAACAGGGCCCACTGAAGCTTTCTTT. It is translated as CASPTGPTEAFF.

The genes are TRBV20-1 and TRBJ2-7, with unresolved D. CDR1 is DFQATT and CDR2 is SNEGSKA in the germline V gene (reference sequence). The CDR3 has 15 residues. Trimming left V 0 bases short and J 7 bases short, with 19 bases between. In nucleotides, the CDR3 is TGCAGTGCTAGAGATCGGCTCTACGGGTTGGAAGAGCAGTACTTC. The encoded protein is CSARDRLYGLEEQYF.

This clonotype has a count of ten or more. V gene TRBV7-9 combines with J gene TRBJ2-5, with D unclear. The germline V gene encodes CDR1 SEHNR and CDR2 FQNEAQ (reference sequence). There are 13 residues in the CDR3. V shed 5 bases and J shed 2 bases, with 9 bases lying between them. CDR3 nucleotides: TGTGCCAGCAGCCGAAGCTTACAAGAGACCCAGTACTTC. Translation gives CASSRSLQETQYF.

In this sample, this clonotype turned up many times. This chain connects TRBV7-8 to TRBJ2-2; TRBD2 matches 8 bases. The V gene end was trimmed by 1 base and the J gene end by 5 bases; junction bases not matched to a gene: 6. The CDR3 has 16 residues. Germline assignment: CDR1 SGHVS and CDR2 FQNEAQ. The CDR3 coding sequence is TGTGCCAGCAGCTTAGTTGGGCGGGGGGTGACCGGGGAGCTGTTTTTT. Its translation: CASSLVGRGVTGELFF. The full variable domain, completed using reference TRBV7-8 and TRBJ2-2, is GAGVSQSPRYKVAKRGQDVALRCDPISGHVSLFWYQQALGQGPEFLTYFQNEAQLDKSGLPSDRFFAERPEGSVSTLKIQRTQQEDSAVYLCASSLVGRGVTGELFFGEGSRLTVL.